The clone carrying this T cell receptor (beta chain) has at least ten counts. The antigen is unknown. This CDR3 has 13 residues. Unmatched junction bases numbered 3, after V lost 4 bases and J lost 7 bases. The germline V gene encodes CDR1 MNHEY and CDR2 SVGAGI. The sample comes from a study of identical twins. Overall study results and limits: Twin-shared out-of-frame alpha sequences showed excess low generation probability. Invariant T cells like MAIT and iNKT could partly confound the zero-insertion analyses. The abundant beta clonotypes from cord blood had fewer insertions, and memory repertoires had none of this.

TCRdb re-called the 5' RACE reads through MiXCR, storing one row per CDR3 protein. The sample lists about 660,000 distinct CDR3 sequences, 8.6% occurring once. The data were also submitted as part of a second study, on yellow fever vaccine responses in identical twins.

The gene calls are TRBV6-5 and TRBJ1-4; TRBD1 matches at 7 bases. What was sequenced was PBMCs. The clonotype originates from a woman between 18 and 29 years old in good health. This CDR3 reads CASSWTGGEKLFF. The CDR3 DNA follows: TGTGCCAGCAGTTGGACAGGTGGTGAAAAACTGTTTTTT.